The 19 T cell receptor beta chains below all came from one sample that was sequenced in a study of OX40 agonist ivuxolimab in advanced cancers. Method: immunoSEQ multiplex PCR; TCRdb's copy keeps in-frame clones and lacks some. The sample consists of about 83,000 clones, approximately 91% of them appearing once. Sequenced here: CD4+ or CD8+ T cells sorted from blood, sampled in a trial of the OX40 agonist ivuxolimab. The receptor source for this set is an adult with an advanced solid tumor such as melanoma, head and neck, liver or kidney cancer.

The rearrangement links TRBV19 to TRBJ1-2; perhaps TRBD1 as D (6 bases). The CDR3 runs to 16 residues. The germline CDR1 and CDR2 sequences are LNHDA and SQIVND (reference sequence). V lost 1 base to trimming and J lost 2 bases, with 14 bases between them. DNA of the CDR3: TGTGCCAGTAGTATAGGTGAAACAGGGAACAACTATGGCTACACCTTC. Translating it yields CASSIGETGNNYGYTF. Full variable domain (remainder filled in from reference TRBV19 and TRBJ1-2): DGGITQSPKYLFRKEGQNVTLSCEQNLNHDAMYWYRQDPGQGLRLIYYSQIVNDFQKGDIAEGYSVSREKKESFPLTVTSAQKNPTAFYLCASSIGETGNNYGYTFGSGTRLTVV.

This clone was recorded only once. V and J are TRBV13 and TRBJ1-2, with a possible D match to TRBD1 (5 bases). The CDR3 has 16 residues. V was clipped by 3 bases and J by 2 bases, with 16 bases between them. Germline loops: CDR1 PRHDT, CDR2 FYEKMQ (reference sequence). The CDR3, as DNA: TGTGCCAGCAGCTTTCGGATCGCAGACAGAAACTATGGCTACACCTTC. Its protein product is CASSFRIADRNYGYTF.

CDR3 nucleotides: TGTGCCATCAGTGACAGACAGACGGCCCGCAATGAGCAGTTCTTC. Translating it yields CAISDRQTARNEQFF. The J gene is TRBJ2-1, the V gene TRBV10-3; TRBD1 might be the D (5 bases). Trimming removed 3 bases at V and 6 bases at J, with 15 bases between. Germline V CDR1 and CDR2: ENHRY, SYGVKD. This CDR3 is built from 15 residues.

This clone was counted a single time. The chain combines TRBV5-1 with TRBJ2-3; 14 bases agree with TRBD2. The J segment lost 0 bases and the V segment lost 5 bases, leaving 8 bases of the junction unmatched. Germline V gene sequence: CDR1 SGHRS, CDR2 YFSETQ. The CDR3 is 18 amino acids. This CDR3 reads CASSSAGTSGRSTDTQYF. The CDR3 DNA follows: TGCGCCAGCAGTTCCGCGGGGACTAGCGGGAGAAGCACAGATACGCAGTATTTT.

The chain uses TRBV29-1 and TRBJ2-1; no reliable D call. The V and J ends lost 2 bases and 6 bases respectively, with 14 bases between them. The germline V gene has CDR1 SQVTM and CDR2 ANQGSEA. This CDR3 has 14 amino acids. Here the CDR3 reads CSVENLPDLNEQFF. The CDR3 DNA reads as TGCAGCGTTGAAAACCTCCCGGACCTCAATGAGCAGTTCTTC.

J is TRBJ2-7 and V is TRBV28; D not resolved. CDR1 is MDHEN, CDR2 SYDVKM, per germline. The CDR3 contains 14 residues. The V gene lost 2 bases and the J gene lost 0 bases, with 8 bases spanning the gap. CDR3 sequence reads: CASSLNSLSYEQYF. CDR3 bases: TGTGCCAGCAGTTTAAACAGCCTCTCCTACGAGCAGTACTTC.

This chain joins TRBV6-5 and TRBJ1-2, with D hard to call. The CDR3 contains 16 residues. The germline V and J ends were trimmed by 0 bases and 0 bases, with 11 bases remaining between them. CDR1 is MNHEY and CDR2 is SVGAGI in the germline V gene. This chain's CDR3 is CASSYSPGKTNYGYTF. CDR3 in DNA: TGTGCCAGCAGTTACTCCCCCGGGAAAACTAACTATGGCTACACCTTC.

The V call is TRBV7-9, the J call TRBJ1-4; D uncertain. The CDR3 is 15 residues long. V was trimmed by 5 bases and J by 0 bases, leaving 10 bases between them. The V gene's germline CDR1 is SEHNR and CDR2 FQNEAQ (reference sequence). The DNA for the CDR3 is TGTGCCAGCAGCAAATGGGAGGCAACTAATGAAAAACTGTTTTTT. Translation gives CASSKWEATNEKLFF.

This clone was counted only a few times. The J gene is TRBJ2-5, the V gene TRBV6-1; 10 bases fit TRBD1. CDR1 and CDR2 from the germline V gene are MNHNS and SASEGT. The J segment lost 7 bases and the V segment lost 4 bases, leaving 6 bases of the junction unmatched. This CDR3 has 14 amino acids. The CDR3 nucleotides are TGTGCCAGCAGTGCTCCGGGACAGGGGCTGACCCAGTACTTC. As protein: CASSAPGQGLTQYF.

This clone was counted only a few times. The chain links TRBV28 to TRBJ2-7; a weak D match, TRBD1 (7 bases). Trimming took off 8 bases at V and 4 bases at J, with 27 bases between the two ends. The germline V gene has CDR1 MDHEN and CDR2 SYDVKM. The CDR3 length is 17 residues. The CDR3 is CASQTPTNGQGGYEQYF. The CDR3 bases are TGTGCCAGCCAGACCCCGACCAACGGCCAGGGGGGATACGAGCAGTACTTC. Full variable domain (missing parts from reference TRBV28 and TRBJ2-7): DVKVTQSSRYLVKRTGEKVFLECVQDMDHENMFWYRQDPGLGLRLIYFSYDVKMKEKGDIPEGYSVSREKKERFSLILESASTNQTSMYLCASQTPTNGQGGYEQYFGPGTRLTVT.

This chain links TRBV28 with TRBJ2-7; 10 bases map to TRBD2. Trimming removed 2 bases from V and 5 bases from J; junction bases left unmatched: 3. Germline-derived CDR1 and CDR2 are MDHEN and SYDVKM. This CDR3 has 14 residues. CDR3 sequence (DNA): TGTGCCAGCAGTTTACTAGCGGGAGTCCACGAGCAGTACTTC. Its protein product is CASSLLAGVHEQYF.

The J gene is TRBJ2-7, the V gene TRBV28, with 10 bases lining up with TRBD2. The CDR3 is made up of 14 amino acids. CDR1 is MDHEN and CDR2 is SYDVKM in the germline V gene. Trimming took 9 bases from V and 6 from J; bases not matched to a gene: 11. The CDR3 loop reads CASFGLAVGGEQYF. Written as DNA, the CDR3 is TGTGCCAGTTTCGGACTAGCGGTCGGTGGCGAGCAGTACTTC.

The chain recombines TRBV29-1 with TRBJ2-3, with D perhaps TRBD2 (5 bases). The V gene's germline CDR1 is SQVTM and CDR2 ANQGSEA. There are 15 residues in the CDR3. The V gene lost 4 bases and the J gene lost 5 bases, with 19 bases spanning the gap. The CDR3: CSVVAFQAGEDTQYF. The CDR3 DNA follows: TGCAGCGTTGTAGCCTTCCAGGCCGGGGAAGATACGCAGTATTTT.

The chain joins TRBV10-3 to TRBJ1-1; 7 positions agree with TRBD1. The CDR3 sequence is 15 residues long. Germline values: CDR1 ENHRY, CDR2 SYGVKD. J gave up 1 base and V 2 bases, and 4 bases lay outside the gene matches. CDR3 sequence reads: CAISEMGTENTEAFF. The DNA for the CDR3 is TGTGCCATCAGTGAGATGGGGACAGAGAACACTGAAGCTTTCTTT.

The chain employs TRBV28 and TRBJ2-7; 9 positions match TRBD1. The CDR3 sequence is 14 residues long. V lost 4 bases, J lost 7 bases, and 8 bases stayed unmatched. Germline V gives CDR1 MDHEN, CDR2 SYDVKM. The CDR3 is CASSSQGAHREQYF. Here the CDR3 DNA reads TGTGCCAGCAGTTCACAGGGGGCGCATCGTGAGCAGTACTTC.

Here the CDR3 DNA reads TGTGCCAGCAGCCAAGACCCTAGCGGGGGGTTCACAGATACGCAGTATTTT. Protein product: CASSQDPSGGFTDTQYF. This chain connects TRBV4-2 to TRBJ2-3; 11 bases align to TRBD2. Germline trimming cut 0 bases from V and 2 bases from J; bases unmatched to any gene: 4. The CDR3 has 17 amino acids. The germline V gene has CDR1 LGHNA and CDR2 YNFKEQ.

The DNA for the CDR3 is TGTGCCAGCAGACAGGGGAATTTCGGCACAGATACGCAGTATTTT. This codes for CASRQGNFGTDTQYF. The chain has TRBV6-6 and TRBJ2-3; 7 nucleotides agree with TRBD1. V shed 6 bases and J 1 base; nucleotides not matched to a gene: 7. The CDR3 totals 15 residues. Germline CDR1 is MNHNY and CDR2 is SVGAGI (reference sequence).

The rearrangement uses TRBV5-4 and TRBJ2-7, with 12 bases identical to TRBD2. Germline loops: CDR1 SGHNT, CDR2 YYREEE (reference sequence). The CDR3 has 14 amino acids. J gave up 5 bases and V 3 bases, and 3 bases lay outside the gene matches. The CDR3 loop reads CASSSRLAGDEQYF. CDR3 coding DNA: TGTGCCAGCAGCTCCAGACTAGCGGGGGACGAGCAGTACTTC. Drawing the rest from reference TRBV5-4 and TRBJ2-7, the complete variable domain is ETGVTQSPTHLIKTRGQQVTLRCSSQSGHNTVSWYQQALGQGPQFIFQYYREEENGRGNFPPRFSGLQFPNYSSELNVNALELDDSALYLCASSSRLAGDEQYFGPGTRLTVT.

CDR3: CSAAAYNEQFF. CDR3 nucleotides: TGCAGTGCCGCCGCCTACAATGAGCAGTTCTTC. The chain links TRBV20-1 to TRBJ2-1, with unresolved D. Germline CDR1 reads DFQATT; CDR2 reads SNEGSKA (reference sequence). V lost 6 bases, J lost 2 bases, and 5 bases lay in between. The CDR3 extends over 11 amino acids.